The 26 T cell receptor beta chains below come from one sample, sequenced in a study of T cells in Graves' hyperthyroidism and ophthalmopathy. RNA transcripts gave rise to amplified TCR beta CDR3 regions. The study used the HTBI primer set for a first-round RT-PCR of the TCR CDR3. TCRdb analysed the multiplex PCR reads with MiXCR anew, one entry per CDR3 protein. The sample consists of about 640,000 distinct CDR3 sequences, about a fifth of them appearing once. The material sequenced was blood. The receptors here all came from a man aged 30 to 45 with Graves' ophthalmopathy.

This clonotype has a count of ten or more. This chain uses TRBV19 with TRBJ1-2, with 11 bases that match TRBD1. Germline V gives CDR1 LNHDA, CDR2 SQIVND (reference sequence). This CDR3 region has 15 residues. V was pared by 5 bases and J by 6 bases, with 8 bases of the junction left unmatched. DNA of the CDR3: TGTGCCAGTAGTGCTCGGGACAGGGGGAAGAATGGCTACACCTTC. Residues: CASSARDRGKNGYTF.

This clonotype was seen only a few times. The rearrangement uses TRBV20-1 and TRBJ2-3, with D possibly being TRBD1 (6 bases). Germline loops: CDR1 DFQATT, CDR2 SNEGSKA (reference sequence). The CDR3 sequence is 13 residues long. The germline V and J ends were trimmed by 8 bases and 2 bases, with 14 bases remaining between them. CDR3 protein: CSSQTGITDTQYF. CDR3 bases: TGCAGTTCCCAGACAGGAATCACAGATACGCAGTATTTT.

This chain connects TRBV5-1 to TRBJ2-7, with 10 bases identical to TRBD1. Germline values: CDR1 SGHRS, CDR2 YFSETQ. The V segment lost 2 bases and the J segment 4 bases; nucleotides outside the gene matches: 6. The length of the CDR3 is 15 residues. The CDR3 here is CASSLPGTGAYEQYF. In DNA form, the CDR3 reads TGCGCCAGCAGCTTACCCGGGACAGGGGCGTACGAGCAGTACTTC. Based on the CDR3 plus reference TRBV5-1 and TRBJ2-7, the full variable domain is KAGVTQTPRYLIKTRGQQVTLSCSPISGHRSVSWYQQTPGQGLQFLFEYFSETQRNKGNFPGRFSGRQFSNSRSEMNVSTLELGDSALYLCASSLPGTGAYEQYFGPGTRLTVT.

The rearrangement links TRBV5-4 to TRBJ2-3, with D possibly matching TRBD2 (6 bases). The CDR3 covers 16 residues. CDR1 and CDR2 (germline): SGHNT, YYREEE (reference sequence). V lost 0 bases and J 3 bases, leaving 14 bases between the germline ends. The CDR3: CASSLDEGGTTDTQYF. The CDR3 bases are TGTGCCAGCAGCTTGGACGAGGGAGGAACGACAGATACGCAGTATTTT.

The chain has TRBV30 and TRBJ1-4, with 9 bases identical to TRBD1. The germline gives CDR1 GTSNPN, CDR2 SVGIG (reference sequence). The CDR3 has 14 residues. V trimming: 0 bases; J trimming: 7 bases; junction bases outside the gene matches: 3. The CDR3 region is CAWSVKGQGEKLFF. The DNA for the CDR3 is TGTGCCTGGAGTGTAAAGGGACAGGGTGAAAAACTGTTTTTT.

This clonotype was counted ten times or more. The chain is built from TRBV28 and TRBJ2-1, with 11 bases aligning to TRBD2. This CDR3 comprises 16 residues. The ends lost 5 bases at V and 2 bases at J; junction bases unmatched: 5. CDR1 and CDR2 (germline): MDHEN, SYDVKM. In DNA, the CDR3 is TGTGCCAGCAGTACCTTTAGCGGGAGGGCCTACAATGAGCAGTTCTTC. It is translated as CASSTFSGRAYNEQFF. The whole variable domain, filled in from reference TRBV28 and TRBJ2-1, reads DVKVTQSSRYLVKRTGEKVFLECVQDMDHENMFWYRQDPGLGLRLIYFSYDVKMKEKGDIPEGYSVSREKKERFSLILESASTNQTSMYLCASSTFSGRAYNEQFFGPGTRLTVL.

The chain employs TRBV7-2 and TRBJ2-5, with D perhaps matching TRBD1 (6 bases). This CDR3 region has 14 residues. The V end was cut by 5 bases, the J end by 5 bases, with 15 bases between. Germline values: CDR1 SGHTA, CDR2 FQGNSA. Written as DNA, the CDR3 is TGTGCCAGCAGCGATCAGGGGTGGGGGGAGACCCAGTACTTC. Translating it yields CASSDQGWGETQYF.

This clonotype was seen more than once but under ten times. The rearrangement joins TRBV4-1 to TRBJ2-7; D not certain. The CDR3 contains 15 residues. Deletions cut 2 bases from V and 0 bases from J, with 11 bases between. Germline assignment: CDR1 MGHRA and CDR2 YSYEKL. As DNA, the CDR3 is TGCGCCAGCAGCCAATTGGACGGTAGCTCCTACGAGCAGTACTTC. Encoded protein: CASSQLDGSSYEQYF.

This clonotype has ten or more counts. The gene calls are TRBV7-9 and TRBJ2-3, with D perhaps matching TRBD1 or TRBD2 (5 bases each). Trimming shortened V by 3 bases and J by 3 bases, and 10 bases separated the two germline ends. This CDR3 comprises 14 residues. Germline CDR1 SEHNR, CDR2 FQNEAQ (reference sequence). Here the CDR3 DNA reads TGTGCCAGCAGCTTGGGACGTACAACAGATACGCAGTATTTT. Translation gives CASSLGRTTDTQYF.

The V gene is TRBV6-2 or TRBV6-3, the J gene TRBJ2-7, with TRBD1 identical over 9 bases. The CDR3 contains 15 residues. Per germline, CDR1 MNHEY and CDR2 SVGEGT. The J segment lost 0 bases and the V segment lost 7 bases, leaving 7 bases of the junction unmatched. For the CDR3, the DNA is TGTGCCAGCAATAGGGGACAGGGCCTCTCCTACGAGCAGTACTTC. This encodes CASNRGQGLSYEQYF.

The V call is TRBV20-1, the J call TRBJ1-1; the D is unclear. V was clipped by 1 base and J by 2 bases, with 11 bases between them. Germline CDR1 reads DFQATT; CDR2 reads SNEGSKA (reference sequence). CDR3 size: 14 residues. The CDR3 nucleotides read TGCAGTGCTAGAGCTCTAGTAGTTAACACTGAAGCTTTCTTT. It yields the protein CSARALVVNTEAFF.

This clonotype was detected many times. This chain uses TRBV11-2 with TRBJ2-7; TRBD2 aligns across 8 bases. The CDR3 runs 16 residues. V shed 5 bases, J shed 3 bases, and the junction held 12 bases outside the gene matches. The germline V gene has CDR1 SGHAT and CDR2 FQNNGV. This chain's CDR3 is CASSEPGSGRSYEQYF. The CDR3 DNA reads TGTGCCAGCAGCGAACCGGGGAGCGGGAGAAGCTACGAGCAGTACTTC.

A note on this clonotype: This may come from a read error, since a much larger clone is one base off. The V gene is TRBV5-1, the J gene TRBJ2-1, with 9 bases that match TRBD1. The DNA end is more similar to TRBJ2-7, so the J call may be wrong. The CDR3 loop spans 15 amino acids. CDR1 is SGHRS, CDR2 YFSETQ, per germline. CDR3 bases: TGCGCCAGCAGCTCGGGACAGGGCCTTGACAATGAGCAGTACTTC. Translating gives CASSSGQGLDNEQYF.

The table lists this clonotype with a few counts. J is TRBJ2-1 and V is TRBV7-3; D is tentatively TRBD1 or TRBD2 (6 bases each). CDR1 is SGHTA and CDR2 is FQGTGA in the germline V gene. The V gene lost 8 bases and the J gene lost 8 bases, with 28 bases spanning the gap. The CDR3 is 17 amino acids. The CDR3 loop is CASRKGGPAGPLDEQFF. The CDR3 nucleotides read TGTGCCAGCCGCAAAGGGGGGCCGGCGGGGCCGCTCGATGAGCAGTTCTTC.

The chain employs TRBV28 and TRBJ2-5, with 7 nucleotides matching TRBD1. Germline V gives CDR1 MDHEN, CDR2 SYDVKM. CDR3 length: 18 residues. After removal of 6 bases from V and 2 bases from J, the junction contained 18 bases not matched to a gene. The CDR3 bases are TGTGCCAGCAGCTCTAGAGTTCCCGCAACAGGGGTGCAAGAGACCCAGTACTTC. It encodes CASSSRVPATGVQETQYF.

This rearrangement joins TRBV9 to TRBJ2-7, with 14 bases lining up with TRBD2. CDR1 is SGDLS and CDR2 is YYNGEE in the germline V gene. The V segment lost 2 bases and the J segment 5 bases; nucleotides outside the gene matches: 3. The CDR3 has 15 amino acids. Here the CDR3 reads CASSVGLAGADEQYF. CDR3 DNA: TGTGCCAGCAGCGTGGGACTAGCGGGAGCTGACGAGCAGTACTTC.

This clonotype was detected only a few times. This chain joins TRBV6-5 and TRBJ1-2, with D unclear. The CDR3 length is 15 residues. V was shortened by 0 bases and J by 2 bases, with 10 bases between the two germline ends. CDR1 and CDR2 (germline): MNHEY, SVGAGI. The CDR3 region is CASSYSGSDNYGYTF. As DNA, the CDR3 is TGTGCCAGCAGTTACTCGGGCAGCGACAACTATGGCTACACCTTC.

J is TRBJ1-4 and V is TRBV9; 11 bases are shared with TRBD1. This CDR3 contains 15 residues. Germline V CDR1 and CDR2: SGDLS, YYNGEE. Trimming cost V 4 bases and J 4 bases; bases outside gene matches: 3. The CDR3 reads CASSTGTGGNEKLFF. CDR3 DNA sequence: TGTGCCAGCAGCACCGGGACAGGGGGTAATGAAAAACTGTTTTTT.

The V and J genes are TRBV2 and TRBJ2-6; D is possibly TRBD2 (5 bases). Deletions cut 5 bases from V and 0 bases from J, with 11 bases between. Germline loops: CDR1 SNHLY, CDR2 FYNNEI. This CDR3 has 16 amino acids. The chain's CDR3 is CASSLEAVSGANVLTF. The CDR3 coding sequence is TGTGCCAGCAGTTTGGAGGCCGTCTCTGGGGCCAACGTCCTGACTTTC.

This chain uses TRBV6-5 with TRBJ2-1; the match to TRBD2 covers 9 bases. The V segment lost 2 bases and the J segment 2 bases; nucleotides outside the gene matches: 1. The CDR3 has 15 residues. Germline values: CDR1 MNHEY, CDR2 SVGAGI. In nucleotides, the CDR3 is TGTGCCAGCAGTTACGGCGGGAGGGCCTACAATGAGCAGTTCTTC. Translation: CASSYGGRAYNEQFF.

The chain links TRBV14 to TRBJ2-7; D gene ambiguous. The CDR3 contains 14 residues. Germline CDR1 SGHDN, CDR2 FVKESK. The V and J ends lost 3 bases and 0 bases respectively, with 9 bases between them. CDR3 sequence reads: CASSHSPFSYEQYF. CDR3 nucleotides: TGTGCCAGCAGCCATAGTCCTTTCTCCTACGAGCAGTACTTC.

The gene calls are TRBV20-1 and TRBJ1-6, with 7 bases identical to TRBD1. This CDR3 has 13 residues. The V segment lost 5 bases and the J segment 9 bases; nucleotides outside the gene matches: 7. In germline, CDR1 is DFQATT, CDR2 SNEGSKA (reference sequence). In nucleotides, the CDR3 is TGCAGTGCTGGCGGACAGGAAGGTTCACCCCTCCACTTT. This sequence encodes CSAGGQEGSPLHF.

As regards this clonotype: A clone one base away is much larger, so this may be a read error. The chain recombines TRBV11-3 with TRBJ2-1; TRBD1 matches at 12 bases. The CDR3 runs 17 residues. The germline V gene has CDR1 SGHNT and CDR2 YENEEA. The V and J ends lost 5 bases and 0 bases, in that order; junction bases with no gene match: 5. The CDR3 protein is CASSLGDRGPSYNEQFF. DNA for the CDR3: TGTGCCAGCAGCCTGGGGGACAGGGGGCCCTCCTACAATGAGCAGTTCTTC. Using reference TRBV11-3 and TRBJ2-1 for the parts outside the CDR3, the full variable domain is EAGVVQSPRYKIIEKKQPVAFWCNPISGHNTLYWYLQNLGQGPELLIRYENEEAVDDSQLPKDRFSAERLKGVDSTLKIQPAELGDSAVYLCASSLGDRGPSYNEQFFGPGTRLTVL.

V gene TRBV9 combines with J gene TRBJ2-3; D unresolved. The CDR3 spans 12 residues. Per germline, CDR1 SGDLS and CDR2 YYNGEE. The V end lost 5 bases, the J end lost 2 bases, and 6 bases lay between the germline ends. CDR3 DNA sequence: TGTGCCAGCAGGGGCCCCACAGATACGCAGTATTTT. Its translation: CASRGPTDTQYF.

The chain recombines TRBV6-2 or TRBV6-3 with TRBJ1-2, with unresolved D. Trimming removed 2 bases from V and 8 bases from J, with 12 bases in between. Germline V gives CDR1 MNHEY, CDR2 SVGEGT. The CDR3 consists of 13 residues. The CDR3 nucleotides read TGTGCCAGCAGTTACGACGGGTTTGGGGGCTACACCTTC. Its translation: CASSYDGFGGYTF.

The chain employs TRBV19 and TRBJ2-2; D possibly corresponds to TRBD1 (5 bases). Germline values: CDR1 LNHDA, CDR2 SQIVND (reference sequence). The germline V and J ends were trimmed by 3 bases and 3 bases, with 11 bases remaining between them. The length of the CDR3 is 15 residues. The CDR3 DNA follows: TGTGCCAGTAGTATGCCAACAGGTTACACCGGGGAGCTGTTTTTT. Residues: CASSMPTGYTGELFF.